This T cell receptor beta chain is drawn from a study of shared clonotypes between healthy human individuals. Deep-level settings were used for running the assay. Each sorted subset replicate got 200 ng genomic DNA, tens of thousands of genomes. Libraries were prepared by immunoSEQ multiplex PCR; TCRdb keeps only in-frame clonotypes and omits some of them. Of some 2,100,000 clones in the sample, nearly 97% are singletons; the top ten hold roughly 0.13%. The length of the CDR3 is 11 residues. V gave up 2 bases and J gave up 12 bases, with 11 bases separating them. Germline loops: CDR1 GTSNPN, CDR2 SVGIG (reference sequence).

The sample taken for sequencing was naive CD4+ T cells sorted from blood. Documented subset: CD45RA+ positively selected. This TCR came from a man aged 18 to 30 in good health. The chain joins TRBV30 to TRBJ2-1, with D possibly TRBD2 on 6 matching bases. The CDR3, as DNA: TGTGCCTGGAGTCCCGTGGAGGGGCAGTTCTTC. Amino acid sequence: CAWSPVEGQFF. Looking up the rest from reference TRBV30 and TRBJ2-1 gives the full variable domain: SQTIHQWPATLVQPVGSPLSLECTVEGTSNPNLYWYRQAAGRGLQLLFYSVGIGQISSEVPQNLSASRPQDRQFILSSKKLLLSDSGFYLCAWSPVEGQFFGPGTRLTVL.